This T cell receptor beta chain came from a study of spatial heterogeneity in lung cancer. Overall study context: Consistently, beta-chain sequences turned up in larger numbers than alpha-chain sequences did. Raw reads contained each unique TCR and UMI combination more than ten times on average.

Every individual TCR cDNA molecule carried its own unique molecular identifier, which allowed correction of PCR and sequencing errors. TCRdb reprocessed the 5' RACE reads with MiXCR, giving one entry per CDR3 protein. Of 26,000 or so distinct CDR3 sequences listed, 7.5% to 9.5% were seen once; the top ten hold about 37%. There are 14 residues in the CDR3. After removal of 6 bases from V and 2 bases from J, the junction contained 6 bases not matched to a gene. Germline V gene sequence: CDR1 SGHRS, CDR2 YFSETQ. Time point described: sample taken at primary tumor resection. Unsorted samples of tumor, nontumor lung or frozen PBMC had their whole RNA sequenced. Around 68 TRACERx patients with early, untreated non-small cell lung cancer donated samples. This clonotype appeared many times.

The TCR sequence derives from a female donor with early-stage non-small cell lung cancer. Source: PBMCs, taken at surgery. This chain links TRBV5-1 with TRBJ2-5; 8 bases line up with TRBD2. The CDR3 loop reads CASTRGRIQETQYF. DNA of the CDR3: TGCGCCAGCACACGCGGGAGGATTCAAGAGACCCAGTACTTC. The full variable domain, rest sourced from reference TRBV5-1 and TRBJ2-5, is KAGVTQTPRYLIKTRGQQVTLSCSPISGHRSVSWYQQTPGQGLQFLFEYFSETQRNKGNFPGRFSGRQFSNSRSEMNVSTLELGDSALYLCASTRGRIQETQYFGPGTRLLVL.